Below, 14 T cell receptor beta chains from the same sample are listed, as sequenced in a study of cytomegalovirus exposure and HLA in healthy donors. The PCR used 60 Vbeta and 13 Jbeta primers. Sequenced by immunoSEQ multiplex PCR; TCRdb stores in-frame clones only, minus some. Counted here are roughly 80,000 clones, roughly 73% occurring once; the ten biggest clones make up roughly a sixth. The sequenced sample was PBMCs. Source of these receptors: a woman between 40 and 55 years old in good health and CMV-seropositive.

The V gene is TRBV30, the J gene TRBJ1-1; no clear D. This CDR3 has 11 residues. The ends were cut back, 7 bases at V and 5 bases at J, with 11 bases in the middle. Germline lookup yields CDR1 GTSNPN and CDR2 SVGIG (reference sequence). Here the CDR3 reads CASNPGTEAFF. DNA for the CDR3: TGTGCCTCAAATCCGGGGACTGAAGCTTTCTTT.

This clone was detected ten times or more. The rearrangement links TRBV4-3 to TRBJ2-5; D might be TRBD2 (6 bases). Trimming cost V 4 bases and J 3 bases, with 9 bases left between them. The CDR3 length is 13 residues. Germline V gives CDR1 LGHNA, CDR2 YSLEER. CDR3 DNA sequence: TGCGCCAGCAGCCCTCCGGGGGAAGAGACCCAGTACTTC. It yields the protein CASSPPGEETQYF.

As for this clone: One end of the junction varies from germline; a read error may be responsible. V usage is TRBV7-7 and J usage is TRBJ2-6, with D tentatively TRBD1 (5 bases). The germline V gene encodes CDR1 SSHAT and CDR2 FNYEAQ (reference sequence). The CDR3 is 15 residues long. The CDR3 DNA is TGTGCTAGCAGCCCAGGGTACTCTGGGGCCAACGTCCTGACTTTC. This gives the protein CASSPGYSGANVLTF.

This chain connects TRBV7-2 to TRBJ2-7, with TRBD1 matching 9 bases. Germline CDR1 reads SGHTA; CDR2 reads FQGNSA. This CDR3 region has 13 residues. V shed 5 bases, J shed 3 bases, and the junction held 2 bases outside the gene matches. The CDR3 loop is CASSADRGYEQYF. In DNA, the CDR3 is TGTGCCAGCAGCGCGGACAGGGGCTACGAGCAGTACTTC.

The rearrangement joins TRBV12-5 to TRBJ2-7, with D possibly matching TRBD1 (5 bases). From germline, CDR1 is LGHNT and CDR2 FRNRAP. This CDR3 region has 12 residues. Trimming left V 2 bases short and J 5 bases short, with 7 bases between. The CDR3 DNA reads TGTGCTAGTGGTTTGCCAGGGAACGAGCAGTACTTC. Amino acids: CASGLPGNEQYF.

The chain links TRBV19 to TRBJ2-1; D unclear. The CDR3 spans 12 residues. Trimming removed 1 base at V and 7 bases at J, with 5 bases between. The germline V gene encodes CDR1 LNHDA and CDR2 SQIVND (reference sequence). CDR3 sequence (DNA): TGTGCCAGTAGTATAGGCCTAAATGAGCAGTTCTTC. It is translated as CASSIGLNEQFF.

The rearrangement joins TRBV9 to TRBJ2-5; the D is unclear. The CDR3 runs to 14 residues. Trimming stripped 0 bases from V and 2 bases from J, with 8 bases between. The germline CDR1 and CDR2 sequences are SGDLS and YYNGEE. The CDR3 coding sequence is TGTGCCAGCAGCGTAGGGCAGATTCAAGAGACCCAGTACTTC. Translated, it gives CASSVGQIQETQYF. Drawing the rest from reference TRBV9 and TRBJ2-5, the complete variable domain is DSGVTQTPKHLITATGQRVTLRCSPRSGDLSVYWYQQSLDQGLQFLIQYYNGEERAKGNILERFSAQQFPDLHSELNLSSLELGDSALYFCASSVGQIQETQYFGPGTRLLVL.

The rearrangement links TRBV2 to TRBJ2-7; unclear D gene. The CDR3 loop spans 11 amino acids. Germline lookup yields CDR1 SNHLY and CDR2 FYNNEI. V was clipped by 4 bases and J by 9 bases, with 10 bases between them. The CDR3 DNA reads TGTGCCAGCAGTGGATACCTCGGGCAGTACTTC. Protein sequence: CASSGYLGQYF.

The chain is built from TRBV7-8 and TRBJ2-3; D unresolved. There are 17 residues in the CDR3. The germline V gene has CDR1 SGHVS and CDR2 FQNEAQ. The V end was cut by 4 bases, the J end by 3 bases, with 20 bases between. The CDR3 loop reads CASSSEKNYLSTDTQYF. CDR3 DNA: TGTGCCAGCAGCTCGGAAAAAAACTATCTCTCTACAGATACGCAGTATTTT.

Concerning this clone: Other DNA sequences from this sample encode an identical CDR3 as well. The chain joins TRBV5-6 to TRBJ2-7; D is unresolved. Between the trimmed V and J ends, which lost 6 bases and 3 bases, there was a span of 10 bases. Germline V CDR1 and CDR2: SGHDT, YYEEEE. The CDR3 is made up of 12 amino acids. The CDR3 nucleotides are TGTGCCAGCAATGGGCGAAACTACGAGCAGTACTTC. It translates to CASNGRNYEQYF.

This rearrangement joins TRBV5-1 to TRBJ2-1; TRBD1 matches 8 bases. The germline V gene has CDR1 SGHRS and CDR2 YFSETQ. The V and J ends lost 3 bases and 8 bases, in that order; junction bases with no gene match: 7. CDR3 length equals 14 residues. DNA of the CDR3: TGCGCCAGCAGCTATAACCAGGGGGCCTATGAGCAGTTCTTC. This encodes CASSYNQGAYEQFF.

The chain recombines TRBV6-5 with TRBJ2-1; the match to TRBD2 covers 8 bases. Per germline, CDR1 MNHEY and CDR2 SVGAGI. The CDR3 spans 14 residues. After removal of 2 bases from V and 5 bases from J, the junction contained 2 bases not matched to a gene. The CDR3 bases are TGTGCCAGCAGTTACCAGCGGGGGAACAATGAGCAGTTCTTC. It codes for CASSYQRGNNEQFF.

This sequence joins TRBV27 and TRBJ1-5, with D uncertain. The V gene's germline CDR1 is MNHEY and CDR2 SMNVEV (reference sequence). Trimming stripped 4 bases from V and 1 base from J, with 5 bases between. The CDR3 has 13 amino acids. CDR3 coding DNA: TGTGCCAGCAGTTACGGGAGCAATCAGCCCCAGCATTTT. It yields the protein CASSYGSNQPQHF.

The CDR3 is CASRQHMNTEAFF. The CDR3, as DNA: TGTGCCAGCAGACAGCACATGAACACTGAAGCTTTCTTT. This rearrangement joins TRBV2 to TRBJ1-1; D gene uncertain. The CDR3 is 13 residues long. Germline V lookup: CDR1 SNHLY, CDR2 FYNNEI. The V end lost 6 bases, the J end lost 0 bases, and 8 bases lay between the germline ends.